The entry that follows covers one TCR beta chain sequence. The record originates from a study of blood T cell repertoires in COVID-19. Study context: The analysed material was cDNA or gDNA that came from T cells, B-cell-depleted T cells, or PBMCs.

The assay was immunoSEQ multiplex PCR, and TCRdb's table has in-frame clones only and misses some. The table shows about 160,000 clones, with roughly 85% occurring only once. This CDR3 has 15 residues. Germline loops: CDR1 SGHRS, CDR2 YFSETQ. V was clipped by 6 bases and J by 0 bases; unmatched bases: 4. The sequenced sample consisted of peripheral blood. V is TRBV5-1 and J is TRBJ2-1, with 9 bases lining up with TRBD2. This clonotype was sampled from a woman older than 75 with active or convalescent COVID-19. CDR3 protein: CASTPAGGSYNEQFF. In DNA, the CDR3 is TGCGCCAGCACCCCAGCGGGAGGCTCCTACAATGAGCAGTTCTTC. The full variable domain, its missing parts supplied by reference TRBV5-1 and TRBJ2-1, is KAGVTQTPRYLIKTRGQQVTLSCSPISGHRSVSWYQQTPGQGLQFLFEYFSETQRNKGNFPGRFSGRQFSNSRSEMNVSTLELGDSALYLCASTPAGGSYNEQFFGPGTRLTVL.